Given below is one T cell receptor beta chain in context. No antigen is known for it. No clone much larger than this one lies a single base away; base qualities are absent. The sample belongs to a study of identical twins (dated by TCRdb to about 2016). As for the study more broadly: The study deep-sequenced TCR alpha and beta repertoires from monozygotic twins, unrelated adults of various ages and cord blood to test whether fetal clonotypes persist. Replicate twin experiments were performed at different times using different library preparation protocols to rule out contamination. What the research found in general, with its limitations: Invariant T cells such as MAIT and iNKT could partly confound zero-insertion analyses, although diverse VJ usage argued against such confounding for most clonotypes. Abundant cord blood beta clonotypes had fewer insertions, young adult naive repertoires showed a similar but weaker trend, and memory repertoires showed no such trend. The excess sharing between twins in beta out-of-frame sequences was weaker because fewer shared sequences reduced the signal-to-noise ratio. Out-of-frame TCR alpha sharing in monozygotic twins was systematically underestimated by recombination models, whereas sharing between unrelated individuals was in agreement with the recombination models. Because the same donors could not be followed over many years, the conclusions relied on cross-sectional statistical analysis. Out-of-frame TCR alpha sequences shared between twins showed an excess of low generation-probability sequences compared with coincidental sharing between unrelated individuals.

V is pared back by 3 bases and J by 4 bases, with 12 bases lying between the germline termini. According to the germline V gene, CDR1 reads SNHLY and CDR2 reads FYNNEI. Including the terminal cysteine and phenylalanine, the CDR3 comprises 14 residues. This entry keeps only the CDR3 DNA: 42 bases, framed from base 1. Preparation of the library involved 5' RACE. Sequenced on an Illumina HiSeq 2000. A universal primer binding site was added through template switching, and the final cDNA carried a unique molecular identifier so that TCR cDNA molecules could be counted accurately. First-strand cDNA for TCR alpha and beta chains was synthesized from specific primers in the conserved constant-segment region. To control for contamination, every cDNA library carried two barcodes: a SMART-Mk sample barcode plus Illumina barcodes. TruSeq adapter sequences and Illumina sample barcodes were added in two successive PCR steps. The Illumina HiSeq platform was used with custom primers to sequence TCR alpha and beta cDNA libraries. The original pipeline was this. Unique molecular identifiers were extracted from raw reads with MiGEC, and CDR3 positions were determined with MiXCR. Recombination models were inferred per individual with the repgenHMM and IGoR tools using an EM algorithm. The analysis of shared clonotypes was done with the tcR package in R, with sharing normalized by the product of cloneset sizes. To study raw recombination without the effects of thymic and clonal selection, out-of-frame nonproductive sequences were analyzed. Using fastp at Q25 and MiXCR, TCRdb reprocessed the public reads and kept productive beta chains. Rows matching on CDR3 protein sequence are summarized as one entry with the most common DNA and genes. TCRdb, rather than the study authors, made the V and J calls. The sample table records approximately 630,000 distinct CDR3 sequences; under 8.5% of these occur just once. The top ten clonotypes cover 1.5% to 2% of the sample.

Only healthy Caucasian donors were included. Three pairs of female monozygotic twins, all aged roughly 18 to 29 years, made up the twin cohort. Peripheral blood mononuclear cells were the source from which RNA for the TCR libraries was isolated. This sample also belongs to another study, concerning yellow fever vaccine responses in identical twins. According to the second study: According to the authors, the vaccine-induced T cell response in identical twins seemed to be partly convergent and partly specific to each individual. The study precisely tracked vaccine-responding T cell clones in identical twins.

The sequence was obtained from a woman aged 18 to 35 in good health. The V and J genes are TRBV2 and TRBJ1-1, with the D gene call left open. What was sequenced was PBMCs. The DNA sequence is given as TGTGCCAGCAGTGACGCGGGGTCGAGCACTGAAGCTTTCTTT. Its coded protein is CASSDAGSSTEAFF.